The 27 T cell receptor beta chains in this list originate from one sample, sequenced in a study of human T cells and chemical hapten exposure. TCRdb reprocessed the RACE reads with MiXCR, giving one entry per CDR3 protein. The data hold about 98,000 distinct CDR3 sequences, with about a tenth observed a single time. Time point given: pre-sensitization, week 0. Specified treatment: therapeutic diphenylcyclopropenone sensitization with weekly scalp DPC. This specimen was whole blood, taken in connection with sensitization to the hapten diphenylcyclopropenone (DPC). These receptor sequences come from a woman aged 55-75 years with alopecia areata. Some clones in this sample may be carry-over from other donors' samples.

This clonotype was seen a few times. V usage is TRBV7-6 and J usage is TRBJ1-1; TRBD1 agrees at 9 bases. With V trimmed by 2 bases and J by 6 bases, 4 bases remained unmatched. The CDR3 totals 14 residues. Germline V gene sequence: CDR1 SGHVS, CDR2 FNYEAQ. In nucleotides, the CDR3 is TGTGCCAGCAGCTTATTACAGGGGGCTGCTGAAGCTTTCTTT. Translation: CASSLLQGAAEAFF.

In its sample, this clonotype was seen many times. V is TRBV7-9 and J is TRBJ1-1; D call uncertain. This CDR3 is built from 13 residues. Per germline, CDR1 SEHNR and CDR2 FQNEAQ (reference sequence). V lost 0 bases to trimming and J lost 6 bases, with 8 bases between them. The DNA for the CDR3 is TGTGCCAGCAGCTTAGCGAATGGCGCTGAAGCTTTCTTT. It encodes CASSLANGAEAFF. The full variable domain, rest sourced from reference TRBV7-9 and TRBJ1-1, is DTGVSQNPRHKITKRGQNVTFRCDPISEHNRLYWYRQTLGQGPEFLTYFQNEAQLEKSRLLSDRFSAERPKGSFSTLEIQRTEQGDSAMYLCASSLANGAEAFFGQGTRLTVV.

This clonotype was counted many times. The genes are TRBV18 and TRBJ2-7; 7 bases align to TRBD1. Trimming took 3 bases from V and 1 from J; bases not matched to a gene: 15. The CDR3 extends over 18 amino acids. Germline CDR1 KGHSH, CDR2 LQKENI. In nucleotides, the CDR3 is TGTGCCAGCTCACCGGAGCAGGGGGTATCCGGTTCGTCCTACGAGCAGTACTTC. This encodes CASSPEQGVSGSSYEQYF. Full variable domain (rest looked up from reference TRBV18 and TRBJ2-7): NAGVMQNPRHLVRRRGQEARLRCSPMKGHSHVYWYRQLPEEGLKFMVYLQKENIIDESGMPKERFSAEFPKEGPSILRIQQVVRGDSAAYFCASSPEQGVSGSSYEQYFGPGTRLTVT.

This clonotype was seen repeatedly, ten times or more. The rearrangement joins TRBV12-3 or TRBV12-4 to TRBJ1-1; TRBD1 aligns across 8 bases. CDR3 size: 14 residues. The junction had 6 bases not matched to a gene; V was cut back by 6 bases and J by 3 bases. In nucleotides, the CDR3 is TGTGCCAGCAGCCGGTCAGGGGGCTACACTGAAGCTTTCTTT. This sequence encodes CASSRSGGYTEAFF.

The chain recombines TRBV6-5 with TRBJ2-7; 8 positions agree with TRBD1. CDR1 MNHEY and CDR2 SVGAGI come from the germline V gene. J was trimmed by 7 bases and V by 2 bases; bases with no gene match: 7. CDR3 length equals 14 residues. CDR3 amino acids: CASSYVGTGREQYF. CDR3 DNA: TGTGCCAGCAGTTACGTTGGGACAGGTAGGGAGCAGTACTTC.

The chain uses TRBV20-1 and TRBJ1-5; 10 bases are shared with TRBD1. The CDR3 extends over 15 amino acids. V trimming: 2 bases; J trimming: 5 bases; junction bases outside the gene matches: 6. The germline V gene has CDR1 DFQATT and CDR2 SNEGSKA (reference sequence). The CDR3, as DNA: TGCAGTGCTAGAAACCGGGACAGGGGTGATCAGCCCCAGCATTTT. Translating gives CSARNRDRGDQPQHF.

The chain carries TRBV30 and TRBJ2-5, with 10 bases that match TRBD2. Germline CDR1 and CDR2: GTSNPN and SVGIG (reference sequence). The CDR3 runs to 14 residues. V lost 3 bases to trimming and J lost 2 bases; unmatched junction nucleotides: 3. The CDR3 spells CAWSLAGVQETQYF. The CDR3 region has the DNA TGTGCCTGGAGCCTAGCGGGGGTGCAAGAGACCCAGTACTTC.

The J gene is TRBJ2-7, the V gene TRBV12-3 or TRBV12-4, with TRBD1 as a possible D gene (6 bases). CDR3 size: 14 residues. Trimming pared 2 bases from V and 2 bases from J, leaving 10 bases between. As DNA, the CDR3 is TGTGCCAGCAGTTTAACGACAGGAGCCTACGAGCAGTACTTC. Encoded protein: CASSLTTGAYEQYF.

The rearrangement uses TRBV10-3 and TRBJ1-4, with D unclear. Germline values: CDR1 ENHRY, CDR2 SYGVKD. V lost 4 bases and J 0 bases, leaving 15 bases between the germline ends. This CDR3 spans 17 amino acids. The CDR3 region has the DNA TGTGCCATCAGTGGGACGATTAGCGGTGCAACTAATGAAAAACTGTTTTTT. It specifies CAISGTISGATNEKLFF.

This clonotype was observed at least ten times. V is TRBV12-3 or TRBV12-4 and J is TRBJ1-5; D is undetermined. The CDR3 is 16 amino acids. Trimming pared 2 bases from V and 0 bases from J, leaving 11 bases between. CDR3 coding DNA: TGTGCCAGCAGTTTAATGTCCGGGAATAGCAATCAGCCCCAGCATTTT. Protein sequence: CASSLMSGNSNQPQHF.

The chain joins TRBV2 to TRBJ1-3, with unresolved D. Trimming took 4 bases from V and 8 from J, leaving 6 bases between them. Germline assignment: CDR1 SNHLY and CDR2 FYNNEI. The CDR3 length is 11 residues. CDR3 amino acids: CASSARDTIYF. CDR3 sequence (DNA): TGTGCCAGCAGTGCGCGAGACACCATATATTTT.

The genes are TRBV7-3 and TRBJ2-3, with TRBD2 identical over 8 bases. CDR1 is SGHTA, CDR2 FQGTGA, per germline. V gave up 1 base and J gave up 9 bases; unmatched junction bases: 9. The CDR3 is made up of 15 amino acids. The CDR3 DNA sequence: TGTGCCAGCAGCTTAATTAGCGGGGCCATGGTGACGCAGTATTTT. Translation gives CASSLISGAMVTQYF.

As to this clonotype: The CDR3 end shows no conserved phenylalanine or tryptophan, and so a read error is likely. The V gene is TRBV5-1, the J gene TRBJ1-4, with TRBD1 as a possible D gene (5 bases). Trimming took 7 bases from V and 3 from J, leaving 13 bases between them. The CDR3 loop spans 14 amino acids. Germline loops: CDR1 SGHRS, CDR2 YFSETQ. The CDR3: CASGTGGANEKLFS. The CDR3 DNA is TGCGCCAGCGGGACCGGGGGAGCTAATGAAAAACTGTTTTCT.

The rearrangement links TRBV27 to TRBJ1-1, with D hard to call. Germline V CDR1 and CDR2: MNHEY, SMNVEV (reference sequence). Trimming pared 2 bases from V and 8 bases from J, leaving 6 bases between. The CDR3 has 11 residues. CDR3 amino acids: CASSLSGEAFF. DNA for the CDR3: TGTGCCAGCAGTTTAAGTGGGGAAGCTTTCTTT.

The CDR3 sequence is CASSLGGTDSEAFF. The CDR3 bases are TGTGCCAGCAGCTTAGGGGGGACCGACAGTGAAGCTTTCTTT. The V gene is TRBV11-3, the J gene TRBJ1-1; D possibly corresponds to TRBD1 (5 bases). The V and J ends lost 1 base and 7 bases respectively, with 13 bases between them. CDR3 size: 14 residues. Germline lookup yields CDR1 SGHNT and CDR2 YENEEA. The variable domain in full, completed from reference TRBV11-3 and TRBJ1-1, reads EAGVVQSPRYKIIEKKQPVAFWCNPISGHNTLYWYLQNLGQGPELLIRYENEEAVDDSQLPKDRFSAERLKGVDSTLKIQPAELGDSAVYLCASSLGGTDSEAFFGQGTRLTVV.

This clonotype has a count of ten or more. The rearrangement uses TRBV18 and TRBJ1-1, with a possible D match to TRBD1 (5 bases). This CDR3 has 14 amino acids. V lost 4 bases, J lost 3 bases, and 12 bases lay in between. Germline loops: CDR1 KGHSH, CDR2 LQKENI. The CDR3 loop reads CASSQVGGDTEAFF. The CDR3 nucleotides are TGTGCCAGCTCACAAGTGGGGGGAGACACTGAAGCTTTCTTT.

In the case of this clonotype: Because it lacks the conserved phenylalanine or tryptophan at the end, this CDR3 is likely a read error. The chain uses TRBV2 and TRBJ2-7; D remains ambiguous. CDR1 SNHLY and CDR2 FYNNEI come from the germline V gene. The V and J ends lost 6 bases and 2 bases respectively, with 14 bases between them. The CDR3 length is 14 residues. For the CDR3, the DNA is TGTGCCAGCAGGGCCAGTGGGTACGCCTACGAGCAGTACATC. Translation gives CASRASGYAYEQYI.

This clonotype was seen ten or more times. The chain recombines TRBV11-1 with TRBJ1-5; maybe TRBD1 (5 bases). The CDR3 is made up of 13 amino acids. Germline CDR1 is SGHAT and CDR2 is FQDESV (reference sequence). The V and J ends lost 5 bases and 7 bases respectively, with 12 bases between them. The CDR3 coding sequence is TGTGCCAGCAGCCCGGGACTCCACCAGCCCCAGCATTTT. The encoded protein is CASSPGLHQPQHF.

The chain links TRBV2 to TRBJ2-3, with 11 bases identical to TRBD2. Germline assignment: CDR1 SNHLY and CDR2 FYNNEI. Trimming at V came to 6 bases and at J to 2 bases, leaving 7 bases not matched to a gene. CDR3 size: 16 residues. In nucleotides, the CDR3 is TGTGCCAGCAGAGCCACTAGCGGGGGTTACACAGATACGCAGTATTTT. Its translation: CASRATSGGYTDTQYF.

This clonotype showed up just a few times. V and J are TRBV27 and TRBJ1-3, with 8 bases fitting TRBD1. J gave up 6 bases and V 7 bases, and 11 bases lay outside the gene matches. The germline V gene has CDR1 MNHEY and CDR2 SMNVEV (reference sequence). The CDR3 has 15 amino acids. The CDR3 loop reads CASKLQGGEENTIYF. DNA of the CDR3: TGTGCCAGCAAACTACAGGGGGGAGAGGAAAACACCATATATTTT.

With respect to this clonotype: This may be a read error: a much more frequent sequence differs by one nucleotide. The chain carries TRBV14 and TRBJ1-1, with D unclear. From germline, CDR1 is SGHDN and CDR2 FVKESK. The CDR3 has 13 residues. Here the CDR3 reads CASSQGRVTEAIF. The DNA for the CDR3 is TGTGCCAGCAGCCAAGGGCGGGTCACTGAAGCTATCTTT.

In the case of this clonotype: This may arise from a read error, as a much more abundant clone is one base away. The chain uses TRBV11-2 and TRBJ2-3; no clear D. Trimming left V 0 bases short and J 6 bases short, with 16 bases between. Per germline, CDR1 SGHAT and CDR2 FQNNGV. There are 16 residues in the CDR3. The CDR3 here is CASSLDRRMLGDTQYF. CDR3 nucleotides: TGTGCCAGCAGCTTAGATCGTCGAATGCTCGGGGATACGCAGTATTTT.

This clonotype was recorded a few times. The chain uses TRBV6-2 or TRBV6-3 and TRBJ2-1; the match to TRBD2 covers 12 bases. Germline CDR1 MNHEY, CDR2 SVGEGT. V was clipped by 5 bases and J by 11 bases; unmatched bases: 1. The CDR3 spans 12 residues. The CDR3 DNA is TGTGCCAGCAGTACTAGCGGGGGGAAGCAGTTCTTC. Translating gives CASSTSGGKQFF.

V is TRBV14 and J is TRBJ2-3, with 10 bases matching TRBD2. V gave up 6 bases and J gave up 8 bases; unmatched junction bases: 14. The V gene's germline CDR1 is SGHDN and CDR2 FVKESK. The CDR3 runs to 16 residues. CDR3 loop: CASRPSTSGEGATQYF. The DNA of the CDR3 is TGTGCCAGCAGACCAAGCACTAGCGGGGAAGGAGCTACGCAGTATTTT.

This clonotype was picked up a small number of times. The chain couples TRBV7-6 to TRBJ2-7, with 11 bases that match TRBD1. Germline V CDR1 and CDR2: SGHVS, FNYEAQ. The CDR3 is 15 amino acids. Losses at the gene ends were 5 bases for V and 2 bases for J; bases not matched to a gene: 5. DNA for the CDR3: TGTGCCAGCAGCCAGGGACAGGGGGGTGCCTACGAGCAGTACTTC. Protein sequence: CASSQGQGGAYEQYF.

The chain carries TRBV5-6 and TRBJ2-1; tentatively, D is TRBD1 (5 bases). The germline V gene encodes CDR1 SGHDT and CDR2 YYEEEE. This CDR3 is built from 14 residues. V lost 2 bases and J 7 bases, leaving 13 bases between the germline ends. The CDR3 here is CASSLGARPNEQFF. CDR3 nucleotide sequence: TGTGCCAGCAGCTTAGGGGCCAGGCCTAATGAGCAGTTCTTC.

There are many counts of this clonotype. The rearrangement links TRBV7-9 to TRBJ1-3, with D possibly TRBD1 on 6 matching bases. Germline CDR1 is SEHNR and CDR2 is FQNEAQ (reference sequence). Trimming shortened V by 4 bases and J by 0 bases, and 10 bases separated the two germline ends. The CDR3 has 15 residues. DNA for the CDR3: TGTGCCAGCAGCTATGGGACAACCTCTGGAAACACCATATATTTT. It codes for CASSYGTTSGNTIYF. The entire variable domain, with the rest obtained from reference TRBV7-9 and TRBJ1-3, is as follows: DTGVSQNPRHKITKRGQNVTFRCDPISEHNRLYWYRQTLGQGPEFLTYFQNEAQLEKSRLLSDRFSAERPKGSFSTLEIQRTEQGDSAMYLCASSYGTTSGNTIYFGEGSWLTVV.